This record concerns one T cell receptor (beta chain) sequence. What it binds is unknown. Clones were sequenced by immunoSEQ multiplex PCR, and TCRdb holds only the in-frame ones, with some missing. The table records about 100,000 clones, around nine tenths of them present only once. This sample stems from a study of T cell responses to AZD1222 COVID-19 vaccine. This CDR3 has 14 amino acids. The germline V gene has CDR1 LNHDA and CDR2 SQIVND (reference sequence). V gave up 5 bases and J gave up 2 bases, with 12 bases separating them. General study results and limits: Reports indicate that nearly half of spike-specific TCRs are directed at unmutated variant regions. Samples come after the peak T cell response, not at day 14. Donors were largely white British and mainly female; clonal diversity was possibly underestimated.

This chain joins TRBV19 and TRBJ1-2; possible D gene TRBD1, 6 bases. This receptor was taken from an adult in good health. The sequences come from peripheral blood, collected on day 0 of AZD1222 vaccination. The CDR3 here is CASSPGGGNYGYTF. The DNA of the CDR3 is TGTGCCAGTAGTCCCGGAGGGGGGAACTATGGCTACACCTTC.